This TCR beta chain was identified in a study of beta chain features in type 1 diabetes. General study findings and limits: When Type 1 diabetes patients were examined, their TCRB CDR3s proved moderately but significantly shorter in all four CD4+ subsets. There were fewer insertions and more deletions at the VDJ junctions of type 1 diabetes patients. PCR might favor shorter templates, but any such skew would affect patients and controls equally.

CD4+ cells of the naive, central memory, regulatory and stem cell-like memory types were sorted via CD45RO/CCR7/CD25/CD127/CD95/CD27. About this clone itself: The antigen is not known.

This CDR3 has 15 residues. The V gene lost 3 bases and the J gene lost 8 bases, with 16 bases spanning the gap. Germline values: CDR1 MDHEN, CDR2 SYDVKM. The isolated RNA, all of it, was reverse transcribed, so expressed TCRB transcripts were what got sequenced. Naive, central memory and regulatory T cell samples averaged roughly 3.6 million immunoSEQ reads each. Assay: immunoSEQ multiplex PCR; the TCRdb copy retains only in-frame clones and omits some. Here the sample spans some 150,000 clones, 10% to 15% being singletons. This receptor was obtained from a man aged 18 to 29 with type 1 diabetes. The sequencing input was central memory CD4+ T cells from blood. V usage is TRBV28 and J usage is TRBJ1-4; possibly TRBD1 for D (5 bases). In DNA form, the CDR3 reads TGTGCCAGCAGTTTTGTAGGACACCTAGGAGAAAAACTGTTTTTT. This translates into CASSFVGHLGEKLFF.